Each of the 10 T cell receptor beta chains below was sequenced from the same sample in a study of T cells in Graves' hyperthyroidism and ophthalmopathy. Amplified TCR beta CDR3 regions derived from RNA transcripts. The TCR CDR3 was amplified in a first-round RT-PCR using the HTBI primer set. TCRdb itself ran the multiplex PCR reads through MiXCR, one entry per CDR3 protein. In the table there are about 400,000 distinct CDR3 sequences, about 15% of which are singletons. Sequencing input: blood. These receptors all come from a woman between 25 and 40 years old with Graves' hyperthyroidism.

This chain uses TRBV27 with TRBJ2-7; D unclear. The germline gives CDR1 MNHEY, CDR2 SMNVEV (reference sequence). The CDR3 consists of 14 residues. The ends were cut back, 2 bases at V and 4 bases at J, with 12 bases in the middle. CDR3 DNA: TGTGCCAGCAGTTTAAGTCTGGAGCCGTACGAGCAGTACTTC. Amino acid sequence: CASSLSLEPYEQYF.

This clonotype was seen ten or more times. The J gene is TRBJ1-2, the V gene TRBV2; D unresolved. Trimming stripped 5 bases from V and 4 bases from J, with 5 bases between. The CDR3 has 11 residues. In germline, CDR1 is SNHLY, CDR2 FYNNEI. Here the CDR3 reads CASSNSYGYTF. The CDR3 nucleotides read TGTGCCAGCAGTAACAGCTATGGCTACACCTTC.

This clonotype appeared a few times. J is TRBJ2-5 and V is TRBV10-3; TRBD2 might be the D (6 bases). The CDR3 extends over 13 amino acids. CDR1 is ENHRY, CDR2 SYGVKD, per germline. V was pared by 9 bases and J by 7 bases, with 18 bases between. DNA of the CDR3: TGTGCCATAAGCGGGTCAACCGAGGGGACCCAGTACTTC. It specifies CAISGSTEGTQYF.

This clonotype has at least ten counts. The V call is TRBV3-1, the J call TRBJ2-1; TRBD2 agrees at 11 bases. The germline CDR1 and CDR2 sequences are LGHDT and YNNKEL (reference sequence). J gave up 8 bases and V 0 bases, and 12 bases lay outside the gene matches. The CDR3 has 18 residues. CDR3 DNA sequence: TGTGCCAGCAGCCAAGATGGGCCTAGCGGGAGGATTGGTCATGAGCAGTTCTTC. Its protein is CASSQDGPSGRIGHEQFF.

There are many counts of this clonotype. The J gene is TRBJ2-3, the V gene TRBV20-1; 9 nucleotides match TRBD2. CDR3 size: 15 residues. Germline values: CDR1 DFQATT, CDR2 SNEGSKA (reference sequence). V lost 0 bases, J lost 4 bases, and 5 bases stayed unmatched. The CDR3 is CSARDRLAGSDTQYF. CDR3 sequence (DNA): TGCAGTGCTAGAGATCGGCTAGCGGGATCAGATACGCAGTATTTT.

In its sample, this clonotype was seen many times. This chain connects TRBV18 to TRBJ2-1; perhaps TRBD2 as D (5 bases). CDR1 is KGHSH and CDR2 is LQKENI in the germline V gene. The CDR3 is made up of 15 amino acids. V was trimmed by 0 bases and J by 7 bases, leaving 13 bases between them. The CDR3 DNA reads as TGTGCCAGCTCACCACCTTCTAGCCTTAGGAATGAGCAGTTCTTC. Its translation is CASSPPSSLRNEQFF.

The CDR3 coding sequence is TGTGCCAGTAGTGTCCGTCAAGTTTACTATGGCTACACCTTC. It translates to CASSVRQVYYGYTF. V gene TRBV19 combines with J gene TRBJ1-2, with D hard to call. The CDR3 totals 14 residues. V dropped 5 bases and J dropped 3 bases, with 13 bases sitting between them. The germline V gene has CDR1 LNHDA and CDR2 SQIVND (reference sequence).

The V gene is TRBV4-1, the J gene TRBJ2-3, with 7 positions matching TRBD1. The CDR3 sequence is 14 residues long. The junction had 4 bases not matched to a gene; V was cut back by 3 bases and J by 4 bases. CDR1 and CDR2 from the germline V gene are MGHRA and YSYEKL. The CDR3 loop reads CASSHDRVPDTQYF. CDR3 in DNA: TGCGCCAGCAGCCATGACAGGGTACCAGATACGCAGTATTTT.

This clonotype was recorded at least ten times. This sequence joins TRBV2 and TRBJ1-2; 7 bases align to TRBD1. Trimming took 6 bases from V and 5 from J; bases not matched to a gene: 9. Germline-derived CDR1 and CDR2 are SNHLY and FYNNEI. The CDR3 consists of 14 residues. CDR3 nucleotides: TGTGCCAGCAGCGAGGGGGCCTTATCTTATGGCTACACCTTC. It translates to CASSEGALSYGYTF.

The chain is built from TRBV20-1 and TRBJ1-4; 11 nucleotides line up with TRBD1. This CDR3 region has 16 residues. The germline CDR1 and CDR2 sequences are DFQATT and SNEGSKA (reference sequence). The J segment lost 7 bases and the V segment lost 1 base, leaving 8 bases of the junction unmatched. CDR3 sequence reads: CSARVGQGAESEKLFF. The CDR3 bases are TGCAGTGCTAGAGTCGGACAGGGGGCTGAGAGTGAAAAACTGTTTTTT.